The 29 T cell receptor beta chains below were found in one sample sequenced in a study of a mutant IDH1 vaccine in newly diagnosed glioma. Time point here: week 35, safety follow-up. Each vaccine dose was 300 ug of mutant IDH1 20-mer peptide, with topical imiquimod. The protocol was immunoSEQ multiplex PCR, while the TCRdb copy is restricted to in-frame clones and leaves out a portion. Of approximately 31,000 clones listed, around 83% are singletons. For these receptors, no antigen is known. The sample consisted of PBMCs, taken from a glioma patient whose treatment included an IDH1 peptide vaccine. Receptor source: a woman between 18 and 29 years old with glioma.

V gene TRBV27 combines with J gene TRBJ2-3, with a possible D match to TRBD1 (6 bases). CDR3 size: 16 residues. With 6 bases removed from V and 5 bases from J, the gap between germline ends came to 21 bases. CDR1 is MNHEY and CDR2 is SMNVEV in the germline V gene (reference sequence). The DNA of the CDR3 is TGTGCCAGCAGGCCATTGCAGGGGCGCAAGGAAGATACGCAGTATTTT. This gives the protein CASRPLQGRKEDTQYF.

V is TRBV7-2 and J is TRBJ1-2, with TRBD1 identical over 12 bases. This CDR3 is built from 18 residues. V shed 5 bases, J shed 6 bases, and the junction held 16 bases outside the gene matches. CDR1 and CDR2 (germline): SGHTA, FQGNSA. The CDR3 coding sequence is TGTGCCAGCAGCGATACCGGGACAGGGGGCACATCCTACGATGGCTACACCTTC. Protein: CASSDTGTGGTSYDGYTF. The full variable domain, rest sourced from reference TRBV7-2 and TRBJ1-2, is GAGVSQSPSNKVTEKGKDVELRCDPISGHTALYWYRQSLGQGLEFLIYFQGNSAPDKSGLPSDRFSAERTGGSVSTLTIQRTQQEDSAVYLCASSDTGTGGTSYDGYTFGSGTRLTVV.

The chain carries TRBV19 and TRBJ1-2, with a tentative D call TRBD1 (5 bases). The CDR3 has 14 residues. The ends were cut back, 9 bases at V and 2 bases at J, with 16 bases in the middle. CDR1 and CDR2 from the germline V gene are LNHDA and SQIVND (reference sequence). The CDR3 reads CASGDLGGNYGYTF. The CDR3 DNA reads TGTGCCAGCGGTGATTTGGGGGGAAACTATGGCTACACCTTC.

This rearrangement joins TRBV7-9 to TRBJ1-6; TRBD1 aligns across 7 bases. The V gene end was trimmed by 5 bases and the J gene end by 7 bases; junction bases not matched to a gene: 5. Per the germline V gene, CDR1 is SEHNR and CDR2 is FQNEAQ (reference sequence). The CDR3 length is 14 residues. CDR3 region: CASSPDRTNSPLHF. The CDR3 DNA reads as TGTGCCAGCAGCCCGGACAGGACCAATTCACCCCTCCACTTT.

The V gene is TRBV27, the J gene TRBJ1-6; 8 bases fit TRBD1. After removal of 2 bases from V and 6 bases from J, the junction contained 3 bases not matched to a gene. The CDR3 covers 15 residues. The germline CDR1 and CDR2 sequences are MNHEY and SMNVEV (reference sequence). CDR3 coding DNA: TGTGCCAGCAGTTTACAGGGGGCCCTTAATTCACCCCTCCACTTT. It codes for CASSLQGALNSPLHF.

The chain has TRBV7-2 and TRBJ2-3; no clear D. V lost 8 bases and J lost 4, with 16 bases in between. Looked up from germline, CDR1 is SGHTA and CDR2 is FQGNSA. The CDR3 totals 14 residues. The CDR3 region is CASSFPVRPDTQYF. The CDR3 DNA is TGTGCCAGCTCCTTCCCAGTAAGGCCAGATACGCAGTATTTT. The full variable domain, completed using reference TRBV7-2 and TRBJ2-3, is GAGVSQSPSNKVTEKGKDVELRCDPISGHTALYWYRQSLGQGLEFLIYFQGNSAPDKSGLPSDRFSAERTGGSVSTLTIQRTQQEDSAVYLCASSFPVRPDTQYFGPGTRLTVL.

The chain carries TRBV15 and TRBJ2-2, with a weak D call TRBD2 (6 bases). V shed 8 bases and J shed 2 bases, with 15 bases lying between them. Germline-derived CDR1 and CDR2 are LNHNV and YYDKDF (reference sequence). This CDR3 is built from 15 residues. CDR3 DNA sequence: TGTGCCACCTCCAGTCCCGGGACTAACACCGGGGAGCTGTTTTTT. Translation: CATSSPGTNTGELFF.

This chain links TRBV16 with TRBJ1-5; no reliable D call. Germline V CDR1 and CDR2: KGHSY, FQNENV. CDR3 length equals 18 residues. Trimming cost V 2 bases and J 3 bases, with 20 bases left between them. CDR3 region: CASSQLDSGSEDNQPQHF. CDR3 bases: TGTGCCAGCAGCCAACTCGACTCCGGCTCAGAAGACAATCAGCCCCAGCATTTT.

V is TRBV23-1 and J is TRBJ1-2; D remains unclear. Being an ORF, TRBV23-1 has a function that is uncertain. The V gene lost 8 bases and the J gene lost 0 bases, with 16 bases spanning the gap. The CDR3 contains 15 residues. CDR3 sequence: CASGHPHSTNYGYTF. CDR3 in DNA: TGCGCCAGCGGGCACCCACACTCCACTAACTATGGCTACACCTTC.

The rearrangement joins TRBV6-1 to TRBJ2-7; D may be TRBD1 (6 bases). This CDR3 comprises 15 residues. In germline, CDR1 is MNHNS, CDR2 SASEGT. V was cut by 3 bases and J by 1 base, with 13 bases left in between. The CDR3 DNA follows: TGTGCCAGCAGTGAGTACAGGGTCGCTTCCTACGAGCAGTACTTC. Translated: CASSEYRVASYEQYF.

The chain links TRBV28 to TRBJ2-7; D is perhaps TRBD1 or TRBD2 (5 bases each). V gave up 3 bases and J gave up 2 bases, with 20 bases separating them. The CDR3 has 17 residues. Germline assignment: CDR1 MDHEN and CDR2 SYDVKM. The CDR3 sequence: CASSFTGAGRRPYEQYF. In DNA, the CDR3 is TGTGCCAGCAGTTTTACCGGGGCAGGGAGAAGACCCTACGAGCAGTACTTC.

This chain connects TRBV2 to TRBJ2-7; TRBD2 matches 10 bases. The CDR3 runs 16 residues. From germline, CDR1 is SNHLY and CDR2 FYNNEI. V was clipped by 2 bases and J by 5 bases; unmatched bases: 9. CDR3: CASSEITSGALNEQYF. The CDR3 DNA reads as TGTGCCAGCAGTGAAATTACTAGCGGGGCCCTTAACGAGCAGTACTTC.

The chain is built from TRBV4-2 and TRBJ1-2; 9 positions agree with TRBD1. From germline, CDR1 is LGHNA and CDR2 YNFKEQ. The CDR3 covers 13 residues. J lost 8 bases, V lost 2 bases, and 3 bases had no gene match. The CDR3 spells CASSQTDRGGYTF. In DNA, the CDR3 is TGTGCCAGCAGCCAAACGGACAGGGGAGGCTACACCTTC.

As for this clone: Germline and junction disagree at one end, which may indicate a read error. V is TRBV7-7 and J is TRBJ2-7; D is possibly TRBD1 or TRBD2 (5 bases each). The CDR3 consists of 13 residues. The germline CDR1 and CDR2 sequences are SSHAT and FNYEAQ (reference sequence). CDR3 nucleotides: TGTGCTAGCAGTACCGGGACGGCGACGCCGCAGTACTTC. Protein: CASSTGTATPQYF.

This chain joins TRBV29-1 and TRBJ2-7; TRBD1 aligns across 9 bases. The germline gives CDR1 SQVTM, CDR2 ANQGSEA. The CDR3 sequence is 15 residues long. Unmatched junction bases numbered 7, after V lost 2 bases and J lost 2 bases. Here the CDR3 reads CSVERTGGSTYEQYF. For the CDR3, the DNA is TGCAGCGTTGAACGTACAGGGGGCTCCACCTACGAGCAGTACTTC.

The rearrangement joins TRBV5-1 to TRBJ2-3; the D gene is possibly TRBD2 (7 bases). The germline gives CDR1 SGHRS, CDR2 YFSETQ. The ends were cut back, 4 bases at V and 2 bases at J, with 23 bases in the middle. The CDR3 spans 18 residues. CDR3 DNA sequence: TGCGCCAGCAGCCCCCTTATAGGACAGCGGGATTACACAGATACGCAGTATTTT. It translates to CASSPLIGQRDYTDTQYF.

J is TRBJ2-3 and V is TRBV4-3; no clear D. Germline V gives CDR1 LGHNA, CDR2 YSLEER. CDR3 length equals 13 residues. Between the trimmed V and J ends, which lost 1 base and 8 bases, there was a span of 10 bases. CDR3 amino acids: CASSQGEAVTQYF. In nucleotides, the CDR3 is TGCGCCAGCAGCCAAGGAGAGGCTGTTACGCAGTATTTT.

This clone turned up a few times. This chain joins TRBV7-9 and TRBJ1-5; D gene unclear. V was shortened by 4 bases and J by 3 bases, with 13 bases between the two germline ends. The CDR3 loop spans 15 amino acids. Per the germline V gene, CDR1 is SEHNR and CDR2 is FQNEAQ (reference sequence). This CDR3 is CASSSGSGSNQPQHF. The CDR3, as DNA: TGTGCCAGCAGCTCCGGTTCAGGTTCCAATCAGCCCCAGCATTTT.

This clone is judged medium-sized. The CDR3 DNA is TGTGCCAGCAGCGTAGATAGCGGGAGTGCAGAGACCCAGTACTTC. This codes for CASSVDSGSAETQYF. V usage is TRBV9 and J usage is TRBJ2-5, with TRBD2 matching over 9 bases. In germline, CDR1 is SGDLS, CDR2 YYNGEE. The CDR3 length is 15 residues. V lost 0 bases to trimming and J lost 4 bases; unmatched junction nucleotides: 4.

The chain employs TRBV30 and TRBJ2-3, with TRBD2 matching 8 bases. The V segment lost 5 bases and the J segment 5 bases; nucleotides outside the gene matches: 15. Germline CDR1 GTSNPN, CDR2 SVGIG (reference sequence). The CDR3 runs to 16 residues. CDR3 sequence (DNA): TGTGCCTGGGACAAACTAGCGGAAAAAGAGCGAGATACGCAGTATTTT. It translates to CAWDKLAEKERDTQYF.

The genes are TRBV28 and TRBJ1-1; D not resolved. V gave up 3 bases and J gave up 5 bases, with 7 bases separating them. Germline CDR1 is MDHEN and CDR2 is SYDVKM. This CDR3 is built from 12 residues. The CDR3 loop reads CASSFVGTEAFF. CDR3 sequence (DNA): TGTGCCAGCAGTTTTGTTGGTACTGAAGCTTTCTTT.

This clone came up a few times. The V and J genes are TRBV5-1 and TRBJ1-4; 7 nucleotides line up with TRBD1. Germline V gives CDR1 SGHRS, CDR2 YFSETQ. The CDR3 extends over 13 amino acids. V lost 0 bases and J lost 7; bases outside the gene matches: 0. This CDR3 is CASSLGQGEKLFF. The CDR3 nucleotides are TGCGCCAGCAGCTTGGGACAGGGTGAAAAACTGTTTTTT.

The V and J genes are TRBV7-2 and TRBJ2-1; D may match TRBD1 or TRBD2 (6 bases each). Trimming shortened V by 5 bases and J by 9 bases, and 14 bases separated the two germline ends. The CDR3 is 13 residues long. CDR1 is SGHTA, CDR2 FQGNSA, per germline. The CDR3 DNA sequence: TGTGCCAGCAGCCTTAAGGGGGGCGTTGAGCAGTTCTTC. Translated, it gives CASSLKGGVEQFF.

V and J are TRBV28 and TRBJ2-1; TRBD1 might be the D (6 bases). Trimming removed 10 bases at V and 7 bases at J, with 17 bases between. Germline CDR1 reads MDHEN; CDR2 reads SYDVKM. The CDR3 is 13 residues long. The CDR3 protein is CAIMRGMGNEQFF. Written as DNA, the CDR3 is TGTGCCATTATGAGGGGGATGGGGAATGAGCAGTTCTTC.

The chain links TRBV19 to TRBJ2-7; D not resolved. The CDR3 runs to 13 residues. CDR1 LNHDA and CDR2 SQIVND come from the germline V gene (reference sequence). The germline V and J ends were trimmed by 1 base and 3 bases, with 7 bases remaining between them. The DNA for the CDR3 is TGTGCCAGTAGTATAGGTCACGGCTACGAGCAGTACTTC. It codes for CASSIGHGYEQYF.

This chain links TRBV14 with TRBJ2-7; D unclear. Trimming left V 3 bases short and J 0 bases short, with 0 bases between. The germline gives CDR1 SGHDN, CDR2 FVKESK. The CDR3 is made up of 11 amino acids. The CDR3 DNA follows: TGTGCCAGCAGCCACTCCTACGAGCAGTACTTC. Translation gives CASSHSYEQYF.

The chain links TRBV5-6 to TRBJ2-4, with 14 bases that match TRBD2. J was trimmed by 8 bases and V by 4 bases; bases with no gene match: 8. Looked up from germline, CDR1 is SGHDT and CDR2 is YYEEEE. CDR3 size: 16 residues. The CDR3 nucleotides read TGTGCCAGCAGCCAGACTAGCGGGGGGGCCGTATACATTCAGTACTTC. Protein: CASSQTSGGAVYIQYF. The whole variable domain, filled in from reference TRBV5-6 and TRBJ2-4, reads DAGVTQSPTHLIKTRGQQVTLRCSPKSGHDTVSWYQQALGQGPQFIFQYYEEEERQRGNFPDRFSGHQFPNYSSELNVNALLLGDSALYLCASSQTSGGAVYIQYFGAGTRLSVL.

The V and J genes are TRBV27 and TRBJ2-2; 9 bases line up with TRBD1. The CDR3 is 18 amino acids. The V gene's germline CDR1 is MNHEY and CDR2 SMNVEV (reference sequence). The trim removed 6 bases at V and 6 bases at J, leaving 17 bases unmatched. The CDR3 loop reads CASRYTGAGTGRAGELFF. For the CDR3, the DNA is TGTGCCAGCAGATATACCGGAGCCGGGACAGGGAGGGCCGGGGAGCTGTTTTTT.

The chain is built from TRBV4-1 and TRBJ1-3; D is undetermined. Trimming left V 3 bases short and J 3 bases short, with 15 bases between. CDR1 MGHRA and CDR2 YSYEKL come from the germline V gene. This CDR3 is 16 amino acids long. The CDR3 loop is CASSHLDMGFGNTIYF. The CDR3 DNA sequence: TGCGCCAGCAGCCACCTTGATATGGGCTTTGGAAACACCATATATTTT.